This TCR beta chain was profiled in a study of blood T cell repertoires in COVID-19. With 2 bases removed from V and 8 bases from J, the gap between germline ends came to 15 bases. This CDR3 has 14 residues. Germline V lookup: CDR1 MDHEN, CDR2 SYDVKM. Seattle's cohort entered during active infection and was followed longitudinally. Method: immunoSEQ multiplex PCR; TCRdb's copy keeps in-frame clones and lacks some. Of fewer than 350,000 clones in the sample, 65% to 90% were seen once. The chain has TRBV28 and TRBJ1-2, with a weak D call TRBD1 (5 bases). Sequencing was performed on peripheral blood. The TCR was taken from a woman in her seventies with COVID-19, enrolled during active disease. CDR3 amino acids: CASSLPQTVRGYTF. CDR3 DNA sequence: TGTGCCAGCAGTTTACCCCAGACAGTACGGGGCTACACCTTC.